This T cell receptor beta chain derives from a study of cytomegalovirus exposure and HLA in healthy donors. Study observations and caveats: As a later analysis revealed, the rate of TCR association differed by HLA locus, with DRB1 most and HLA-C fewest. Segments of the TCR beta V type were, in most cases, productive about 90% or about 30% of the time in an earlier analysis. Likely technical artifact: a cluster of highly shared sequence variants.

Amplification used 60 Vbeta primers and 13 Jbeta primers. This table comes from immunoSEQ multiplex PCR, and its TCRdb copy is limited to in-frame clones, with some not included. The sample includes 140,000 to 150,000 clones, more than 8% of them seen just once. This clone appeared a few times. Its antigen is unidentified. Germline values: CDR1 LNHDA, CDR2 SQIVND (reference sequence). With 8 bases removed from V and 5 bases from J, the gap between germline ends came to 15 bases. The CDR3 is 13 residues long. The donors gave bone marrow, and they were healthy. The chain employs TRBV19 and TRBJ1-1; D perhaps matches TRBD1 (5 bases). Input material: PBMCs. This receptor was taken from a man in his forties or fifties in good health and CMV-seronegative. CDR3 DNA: TGTGCCAGTGGGTACGGAGGGGAGACTGAAGCTTTCTTT. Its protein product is CASGYGGETEAFF.